This T cell receptor beta chain was captured in a study of human T cells and chemical hapten exposure. Time point of the sample: healthy volunteer bleed at 2 weeks. Total RNA was extracted from unfractionated whole blood. Between the trimmed V and J ends, which lost 1 base and 2 bases, there was a span of 9 bases. The V gene's germline CDR1 is KGHDR and CDR2 SFDVKD. The CDR3 loop spans 15 amino acids. This clonotype came up a few times. TCRdb reanalysed the RACE reads using MiXCR and keeps one entry per CDR3 protein. The sample lists tens of thousands of distinct CDR3 sequences, around 9% seen once, with about 3% in the top ten.

Sequenced sample: whole blood. The TCR was taken from a female donor in good health. Some clones in this sample may be carry-over from other donors' samples. The rearrangement uses TRBV24-1 and TRBJ2-3; TRBD2 might be the D (5 bases). This CDR3 is CATSDFSGVTDTQYF. In nucleotides, the CDR3 is TGTGCCACCAGTGATTTCAGCGGCGTCACAGATACGCAGTATTTT.